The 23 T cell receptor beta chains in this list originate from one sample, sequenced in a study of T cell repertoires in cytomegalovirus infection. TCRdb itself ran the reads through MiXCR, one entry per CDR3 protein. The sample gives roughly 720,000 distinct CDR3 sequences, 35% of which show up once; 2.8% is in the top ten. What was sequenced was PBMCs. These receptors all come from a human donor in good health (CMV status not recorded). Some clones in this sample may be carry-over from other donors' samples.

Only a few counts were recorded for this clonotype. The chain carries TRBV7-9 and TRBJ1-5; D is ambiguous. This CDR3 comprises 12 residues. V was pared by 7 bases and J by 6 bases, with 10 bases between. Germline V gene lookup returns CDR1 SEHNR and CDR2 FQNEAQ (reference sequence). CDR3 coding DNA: TGTGCCAGCACCAGACCGGGTCAGCCCCAGCATTTT. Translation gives CASTRPGQPQHF.

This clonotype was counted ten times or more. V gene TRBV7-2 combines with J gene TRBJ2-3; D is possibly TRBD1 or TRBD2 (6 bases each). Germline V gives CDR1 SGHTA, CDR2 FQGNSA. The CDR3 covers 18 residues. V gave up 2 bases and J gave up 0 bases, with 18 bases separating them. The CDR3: CASSLKRGGQVSTDTQYF. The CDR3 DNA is TGTGCCAGCAGCTTAAAGCGAGGGGGGCAGGTGAGCACAGATACGCAGTATTTT. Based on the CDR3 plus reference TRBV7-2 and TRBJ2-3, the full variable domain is GAGVSQSPSNKVTEKGKDVELRCDPISGHTALYWYRQSLGQGLEFLIYFQGNSAPDKSGLPSDRFSAERTGGSVSTLTIQRTQQEDSAVYLCASSLKRGGQVSTDTQYFGPGTRLTVL.

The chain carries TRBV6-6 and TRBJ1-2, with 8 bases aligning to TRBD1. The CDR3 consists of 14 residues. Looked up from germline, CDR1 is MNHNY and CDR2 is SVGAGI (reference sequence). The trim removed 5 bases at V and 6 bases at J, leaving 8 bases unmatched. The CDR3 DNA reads TGTGCCAGCAGTGCCCCCGGGACAGGAAATGGCTACACCTTC. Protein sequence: CASSAPGTGNGYTF.

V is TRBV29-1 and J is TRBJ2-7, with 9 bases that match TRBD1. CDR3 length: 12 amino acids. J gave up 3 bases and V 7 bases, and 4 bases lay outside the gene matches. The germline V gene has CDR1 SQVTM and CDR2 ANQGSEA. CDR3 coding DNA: TGCAGCGGTAGGACAGGGGTCTACGAGCAGTACTTC. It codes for CSGRTGVYEQYF.

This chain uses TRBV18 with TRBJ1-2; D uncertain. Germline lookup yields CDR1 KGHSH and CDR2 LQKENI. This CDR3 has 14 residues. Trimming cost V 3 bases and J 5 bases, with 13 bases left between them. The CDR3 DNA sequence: TGTGCCAGCTCACCCGAGGCGAAGGGATATGGCTACACCTTC. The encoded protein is CASSPEAKGYGYTF.

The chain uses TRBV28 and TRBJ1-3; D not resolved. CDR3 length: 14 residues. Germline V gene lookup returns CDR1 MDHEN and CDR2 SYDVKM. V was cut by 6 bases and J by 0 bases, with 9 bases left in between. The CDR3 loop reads CASSKISSGNTIYF. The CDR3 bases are TGTGCCAGCAGCAAAATTAGCTCTGGAAACACCATATATTTT.

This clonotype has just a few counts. CDR3 loop: CASSRSRDEQFF. DNA for the CDR3: TGTGCCAGCAGTCGAAGTCGGGATGAGCAGTTCTTC. This chain connects TRBV28 to TRBJ2-1; no clear D gene. The CDR3 totals 12 residues. The germline V and J ends were trimmed by 5 bases and 8 bases, with 10 bases remaining between them. Germline CDR1 and CDR2: MDHEN and SYDVKM.

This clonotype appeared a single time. CDR3 sequence reads: CASSLERGAGSRTDTQYF. The CDR3 DNA follows: TGCGCCAGCAGCTTGGAGCGGGGGGCCGGATCGCGGACAGATACGCAGTATTTT. The V and J genes are TRBV5-1 and TRBJ2-3, with 9 bases aligning to TRBD2. The CDR3 length is 18 residues. The ends lost 0 bases at V and 3 bases at J; junction bases unmatched: 11. Germline-derived CDR1 and CDR2 are SGHRS and YFSETQ.

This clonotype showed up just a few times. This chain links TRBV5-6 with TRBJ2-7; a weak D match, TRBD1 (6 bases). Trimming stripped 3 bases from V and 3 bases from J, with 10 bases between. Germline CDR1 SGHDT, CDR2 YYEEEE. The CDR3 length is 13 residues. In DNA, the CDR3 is TGTGCCAGCAGCTCGGACAGCCTCTACGAGCAGTACTTC. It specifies CASSSDSLYEQYF. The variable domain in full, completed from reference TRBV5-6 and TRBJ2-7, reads DAGVTQSPTHLIKTRGQQVTLRCSPKSGHDTVSWYQQALGQGPQFIFQYYEEEERQRGNFPDRFSGHQFPNYSSELNVNALLLGDSALYLCASSSDSLYEQYFGPGTRLTVT.

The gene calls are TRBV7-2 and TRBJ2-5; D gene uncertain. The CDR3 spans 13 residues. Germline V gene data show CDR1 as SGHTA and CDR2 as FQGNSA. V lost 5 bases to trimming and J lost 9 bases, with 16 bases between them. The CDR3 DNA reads TGTGCCAGCAGCGGACCGGGCGCGGTGGCCCAGTACTTC. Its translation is CASSGPGAVAQYF.

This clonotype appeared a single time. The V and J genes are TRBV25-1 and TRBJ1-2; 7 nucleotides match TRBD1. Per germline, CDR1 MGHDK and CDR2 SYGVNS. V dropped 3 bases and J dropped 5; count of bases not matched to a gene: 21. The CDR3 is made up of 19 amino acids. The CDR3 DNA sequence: TGTGCCAGCAGTGACCCAACAGGGGACACCCCCGGTCTCCTTTATGGCTACACCTTC. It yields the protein CASSDPTGDTPGLLYGYTF.

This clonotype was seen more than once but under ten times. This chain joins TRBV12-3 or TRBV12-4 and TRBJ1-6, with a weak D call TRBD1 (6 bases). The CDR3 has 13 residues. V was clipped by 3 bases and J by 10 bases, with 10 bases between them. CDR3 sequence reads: CASSLKGQSPLHF. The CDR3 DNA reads TGTGCCAGCAGTTTGAAGGGACAATCACCCCTCCACTTT.

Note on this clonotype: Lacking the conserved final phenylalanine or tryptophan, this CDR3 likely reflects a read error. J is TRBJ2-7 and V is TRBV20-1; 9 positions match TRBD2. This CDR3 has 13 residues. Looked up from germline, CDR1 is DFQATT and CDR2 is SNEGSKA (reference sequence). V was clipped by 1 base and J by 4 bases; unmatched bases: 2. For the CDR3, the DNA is TGCAGTGCTAGAGGGACTAGCGCTTACGAGCAGTACTTA. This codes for CSARGTSAYEQYL.

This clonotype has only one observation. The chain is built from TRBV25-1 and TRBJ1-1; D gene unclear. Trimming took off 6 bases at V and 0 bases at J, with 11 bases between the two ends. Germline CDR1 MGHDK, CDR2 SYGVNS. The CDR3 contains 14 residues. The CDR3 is CASRLPGLNTEAFF. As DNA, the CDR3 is TGTGCCAGCAGACTACCGGGTCTGAACACTGAAGCTTTCTTT.

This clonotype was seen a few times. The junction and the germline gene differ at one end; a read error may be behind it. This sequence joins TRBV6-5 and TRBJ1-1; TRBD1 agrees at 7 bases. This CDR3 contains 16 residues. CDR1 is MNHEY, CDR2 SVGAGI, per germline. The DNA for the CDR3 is TGTGCCAGCACTTACATTGGAGGGGGCGAGAACACTGAAGCTTTCTTT. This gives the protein CASTYIGGGENTEAFF.

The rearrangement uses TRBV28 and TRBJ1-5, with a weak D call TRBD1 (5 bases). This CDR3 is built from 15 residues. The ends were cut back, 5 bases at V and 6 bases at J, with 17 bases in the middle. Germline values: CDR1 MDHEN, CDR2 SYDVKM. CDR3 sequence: CASSLQGGRGQPQHF. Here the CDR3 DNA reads TGTGCCAGCAGTCTTCAGGGAGGGAGAGGTCAGCCCCAGCATTTT.

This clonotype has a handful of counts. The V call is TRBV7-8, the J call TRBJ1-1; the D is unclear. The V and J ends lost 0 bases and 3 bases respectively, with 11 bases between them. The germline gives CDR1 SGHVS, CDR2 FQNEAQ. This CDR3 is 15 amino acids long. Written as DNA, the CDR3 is TGTGCCAGCAGCTTAGCGATGGAGGGCGACACTGAAGCTTTCTTT. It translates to CASSLAMEGDTEAFF.

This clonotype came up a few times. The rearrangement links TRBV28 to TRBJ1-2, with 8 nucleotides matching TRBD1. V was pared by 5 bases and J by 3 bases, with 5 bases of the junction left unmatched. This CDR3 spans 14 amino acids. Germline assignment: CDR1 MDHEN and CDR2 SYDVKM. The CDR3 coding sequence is TGTGCCAGCAGTAAACCGACAGGGGACTATGGCTACACCTTC. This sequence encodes CASSKPTGDYGYTF.

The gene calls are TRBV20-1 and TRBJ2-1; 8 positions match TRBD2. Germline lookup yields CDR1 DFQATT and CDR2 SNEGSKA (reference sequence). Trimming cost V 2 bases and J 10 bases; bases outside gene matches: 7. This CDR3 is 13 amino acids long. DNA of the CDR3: TGCAGTGCTAGACTGAGCGGGAGCGACGAGCAGTTCTTC. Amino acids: CSARLSGSDEQFF.

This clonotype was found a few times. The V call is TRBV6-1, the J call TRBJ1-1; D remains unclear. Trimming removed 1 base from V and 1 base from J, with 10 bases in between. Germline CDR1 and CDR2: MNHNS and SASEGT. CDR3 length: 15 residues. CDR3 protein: CASSEVGKGNTEAFF. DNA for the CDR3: TGTGCCAGCAGTGAAGTAGGAAAGGGGAACACTGAAGCTTTCTTT.

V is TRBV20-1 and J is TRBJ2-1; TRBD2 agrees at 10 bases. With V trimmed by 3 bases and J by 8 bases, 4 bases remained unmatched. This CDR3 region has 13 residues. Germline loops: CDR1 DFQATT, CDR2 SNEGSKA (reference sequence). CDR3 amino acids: CSASVLAGYEQFF. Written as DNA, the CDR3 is TGCAGTGCTAGCGTACTAGCGGGATATGAGCAGTTCTTC.

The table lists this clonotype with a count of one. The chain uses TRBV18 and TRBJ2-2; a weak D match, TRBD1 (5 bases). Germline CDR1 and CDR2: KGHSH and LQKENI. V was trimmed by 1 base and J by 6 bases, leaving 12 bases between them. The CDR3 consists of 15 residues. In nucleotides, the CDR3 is TGTGCCAGCTCACCACGACAGTCCCAAGCCGGGGAGCTGTTTTTT. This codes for CASSPRQSQAGELFF.

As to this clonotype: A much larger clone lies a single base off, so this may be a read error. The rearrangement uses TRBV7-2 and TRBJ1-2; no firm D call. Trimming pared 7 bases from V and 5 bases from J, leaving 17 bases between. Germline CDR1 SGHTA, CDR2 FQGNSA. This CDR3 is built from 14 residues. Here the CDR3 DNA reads TGTGCCAGCACCTTGTGGGAGGATCGATATGGCTACACCTTC. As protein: CASTLWEDRYGYTF. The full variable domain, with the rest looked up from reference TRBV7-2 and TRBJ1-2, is GAGVSQSPSNKVTEKGKDVELRCDPISGHTALYWYRQSLGQGLEFLIYFQGNSAPDKSGLPSDRFSAERTGGSVSTLTIQRTQQEDSAVYLCASTLWEDRYGYTFGSGTRLTVV.